This T cell receptor beta chain stems from a study of human T cells and chemical hapten exposure. Turning to the study itself: Doses of diphenylcyclopropenone went to the patients' scalps weekly throughout the approximately 26-week study. From small differences in pooled library volume came most of the variation in per-sample TCR yields.

TCRdb called the RACE reads again in MiXCR, with one record for every CDR3 protein. Of more than 250,000 distinct CDR3 sequences in the sample, about 8.6% were seen once. Time point described: pre-sensitization, week 0. Treatment defined: therapeutic diphenylcyclopropenone sensitization with weekly scalp DPC. The germline V gene encodes CDR1 SGHTA and CDR2 FQGNSA. The CDR3 runs to 16 residues. Losses at the gene ends were 1 base for V and 7 bases for J; bases not matched to a gene: 10. The sequence was obtained from a woman in her 40s with alopecia areata. Some clones in this sample may be carry-over from other donors' samples. V is TRBV7-2 and J is TRBJ2-1; 7 nucleotides match TRBD2. This specimen consisted of whole blood, obtained in connection with sensitization to the hapten diphenylcyclopropenone (DPC). CDR3 bases: TGTGCCAGCAGCTTAGTAAGGGGCGATAGCGGGAATGAGCAGTTCTTC. It is translated as CASSLVRGDSGNEQFF.